The next 3 T cell receptor beta chains were all read from a single sample in a study of cytomegalovirus exposure and HLA in healthy donors. PCR involved 60 Vbeta and 13 Jbeta primers. The table came from immunoSEQ multiplex PCR; TCRdb's copy has only in-frame clones and leaves some out. The sample gives approximately 120,000 clones, around 80% of which show up once; about 2% is in the top ten. The sequencing input was PBMCs. These receptors were taken from a man aged 45-65 years in good health and CMV-seronegative.

The chain employs TRBV10-2 and TRBJ1-6; tentatively, D is TRBD1 (6 bases). CDR3 length: 17 amino acids. V lost 3 bases and J 1 base, leaving 13 bases between the germline ends. In germline, CDR1 is WSHSY, CDR2 SAAADI. CDR3 DNA: TGCGCCAGCAGTGATCCCGGACAGAGTTCCTATAATTCACCCCTCCACTTT. Its protein product is CASSDPGQSSYNSPLHF.

The V and J genes are TRBV30 and TRBJ1-2; TRBD1 matches 10 bases. The germline V gene encodes CDR1 GTSNPN and CDR2 SVGIG (reference sequence). V shed 5 bases and J 4 bases; nucleotides not matched to a gene: 7. The CDR3 covers 14 residues. CDR3 DNA sequence: TGTGCCTGGCGATTCGGACAGGGGGTCTATGGCTACACCTTC. This sequence encodes CAWRFGQGVYGYTF.

V and J are TRBV5-5 and TRBJ1-5; no clear D gene. The germline gives CDR1 SGHKS, CDR2 YYEKEE (reference sequence). The CDR3 spans 14 residues. V lost 4 bases and J lost 2, with 10 bases in between. Here the CDR3 reads CASSVEGGNQPQHF. The CDR3 DNA reads as TGTGCCAGCAGCGTCGAGGGAGGCAATCAGCCCCAGCATTTT.